Shown below are 17 T cell receptor beta chains from a single sample sequenced in a study of blood T cell repertoires in COVID-19. Some clones are missing from TCRdb's copy, which holds only in-frame ones; the method was immunoSEQ multiplex PCR. The table records about 190,000 clones, less than 80% of them present only once. The material sequenced was peripheral blood. The source of these receptors is a woman aged 45 to 65 with acute or convalescent COVID-19.

The rearrangement joins TRBV7-2 to TRBJ1-5; D unresolved. The CDR3 has 14 residues. With 3 bases removed from V and 6 bases from J, the gap between germline ends came to 12 bases. Germline CDR1 SGHTA, CDR2 FQGNSA. The CDR3 loop is CASSFLLLTQPQHF. DNA of the CDR3: TGTGCCAGCAGCTTCTTGCTTCTAACTCAGCCCCAGCATTTT.

This CDR3 is CASSPRDTYYGYTF. CDR3 DNA sequence: TGTGCCAGCAGTCCTAGGGACACCTACTATGGCTACACCTTC. This chain connects TRBV27 to TRBJ1-2, with D tentatively TRBD1 (6 bases). Germline CDR1 is MNHEY and CDR2 is SMNVEV (reference sequence). The CDR3 is 14 residues long. The ends were cut back, 5 bases at V and 3 bases at J, with 13 bases in the middle.

The genes are TRBV11-3 and TRBJ2-1; maybe TRBD2 (5 bases). The CDR3 has 14 amino acids. In germline, CDR1 is SGHNT, CDR2 YENEEA. V lost 4 bases and J lost 9, with 16 bases in between. The DNA of the CDR3 is TGTGCCAGCAGCTCCCATGAGGACGCGGGTGAGCAGTTCTTC. Translated: CASSSHEDAGEQFF.

The chain joins TRBV9 to TRBJ2-4; 7 bases match TRBD1. V was pared by 3 bases and J by 6 bases, with 0 bases of the junction left unmatched. This CDR3 has 12 residues. Germline CDR1 reads SGDLS; CDR2 reads YYNGEE. CDR3 bases: TGTGCCAGCAGCGGACAGGGAAACATTCAGTACTTC. This translates into CASSGQGNIQYF.

The chain has TRBV19 and TRBJ1-2, with TRBD1 as a possible D gene (6 bases). The CDR3 consists of 13 residues. Between the trimmed V and J ends, which lost 8 bases and 4 bases, there was a span of 14 bases. The germline V gene encodes CDR1 LNHDA and CDR2 SQIVND (reference sequence). CDR3 DNA sequence: TGTGCCAGTCTAGCAGGGACATTCTATGGCTACACCTTC. Translating gives CASLAGTFYGYTF.

The V gene is TRBV25-1, the J gene TRBJ1-6; D may be TRBD1 (5 bases). This CDR3 is built from 13 residues. V lost 3 bases and J lost 8, with 8 bases in between. Germline CDR1 MGHDK, CDR2 SYGVNS. CDR3 bases: TGTGCCAGCAGTGACCTAGGGGATTCACCCCTCCACTTT. Translating it yields CASSDLGDSPLHF.

J is TRBJ1-2 and V is TRBV19, with D maybe TRBD1 (6 bases). Deletions cut 7 bases from V and 3 bases from J, with 21 bases between. The germline V gene has CDR1 LNHDA and CDR2 SQIVND (reference sequence). CDR3 length: 16 residues. The CDR3 DNA reads as TGTGCCAGTATGGCCCCTTCAGGGGCTGGTGACTATGGCTACACCTTC. As protein: CASMAPSGAGDYGYTF.

The chain recombines TRBV28 with TRBJ1-3, with D possibly being TRBD1 (6 bases). Trimming took off 5 bases at V and 2 bases at J, with 16 bases between the two ends. Germline V gene lookup returns CDR1 MDHEN and CDR2 SYDVKM. There are 16 residues in the CDR3. CDR3 sequence: CASSLGRGGTGNTIYF. In DNA, the CDR3 is TGTGCCAGCAGTCTCGGCAGGGGTGGAACTGGAAACACCATATATTTT.

The V call is TRBV11-2, the J call TRBJ2-7, with 14 bases aligning to TRBD2. The CDR3 is made up of 16 amino acids. The germline CDR1 and CDR2 sequences are SGHAT and FQNNGV. The ends lost 5 bases at V and 4 bases at J; junction bases unmatched: 7. CDR3 DNA: TGTGCCAGCAGCAAAGGGACTAGCGGGAGAGGGTACGAGCAGTACTTC. Translation: CASSKGTSGRGYEQYF.

The CDR3 sequence is CASKGTGNYEQYF. CDR3 in DNA: TGCGCCAGCAAAGGGACAGGGAACTACGAGCAGTACTTC. V is TRBV10-2 and J is TRBJ2-7; 9 bases align to TRBD1. Looked up from germline, CDR1 is WSHSY and CDR2 is SAAADI. With 7 bases clipped from V and 3 bases from J, the junction kept 4 bases outside the gene matches. The CDR3 sequence is 13 residues long.

The rearrangement joins TRBV4-1 to TRBJ1-6; D is undetermined. There are 15 residues in the CDR3. V lost 0 bases and J 7 bases, leaving 10 bases between the germline ends. Per the germline V gene, CDR1 is MGHRA and CDR2 is YSYEKL. CDR3: CASSQEPTSNSPLHF. The CDR3, as DNA: TGCGCCAGCAGCCAAGAGCCTACTTCGAATTCACCCCTCCACTTT.

The chain recombines TRBV5-8 with TRBJ2-7, with D possibly matching TRBD2 (6 bases). The CDR3 loop spans 15 amino acids. The V end lost 0 bases, the J end lost 3 bases, and 13 bases lay between the germline ends. The V gene's germline CDR1 is SGHTS and CDR2 YDEGEE. This CDR3 is CASSLARAGIYEQYF. For the CDR3, the DNA is TGTGCCAGCAGCTTGGCGCGGGCGGGAATCTACGAGCAGTACTTC.

The chain uses TRBV6-1 and TRBJ2-7, with a possible D match to TRBD1 (6 bases). Germline V gene sequence: CDR1 MNHNS, CDR2 SASEGT. V shed 4 bases and J shed 0 bases, with 16 bases lying between them. The CDR3 runs 16 residues. DNA of the CDR3: TGTGCCAGCAGTGTTGGACAGACGCTAGGCTCCTACGAGCAGTACTTC. Encoded protein: CASSVGQTLGSYEQYF.

The V gene is TRBV19, the J gene TRBJ2-7, with 7 bases fitting TRBD1. Germline-derived CDR1 and CDR2 are LNHDA and SQIVND (reference sequence). There are 16 residues in the CDR3. V shed 7 bases, J shed 1 base, and the junction held 13 bases outside the gene matches. The chain's CDR3 is CASTPGPRTGSYEQYF. The DNA for the CDR3 is TGTGCCAGTACCCCCGGCCCCAGGACAGGTTCCTACGAGCAGTACTTC.

The rearrangement joins TRBV25-1 to TRBJ2-6; 15 nucleotides match TRBD2. V lost 8 bases, J lost 7 bases, and 9 bases stayed unmatched. The CDR3 is made up of 17 amino acids. Looked up from germline, CDR1 is MGHDK and CDR2 is SYGVNS. Here the CDR3 reads CASGTSGGSPGANVLTF. DNA for the CDR3: TGTGCCAGCGGGACTAGCGGGGGGTCTCCCGGAGCCAACGTCCTGACTTTC.

The chain is built from TRBV6-2 or TRBV6-3 and TRBJ2-2; D possibly corresponds to TRBD2 (5 bases). In germline, CDR1 is MNHEY, CDR2 SVGEGT. Trimming left V 6 bases short and J 1 base short, with 15 bases between. The CDR3 has 16 residues. The CDR3 region has the DNA TGTGCCAGCAGCGCCCCCCTCGGACTGAACACCGGGGAGCTGTTTTTT. Translating it yields CASSAPLGLNTGELFF.

J is TRBJ1-3 and V is TRBV2; D not resolved. Germline V gives CDR1 SNHLY, CDR2 FYNNEI. The CDR3 runs to 15 residues. V was pared by 6 bases and J by 3 bases, with 15 bases between. In DNA, the CDR3 is TGTGCCAGCAGCCTTAATGGAGGGAATGGAAACACCATATATTTT. Protein: CASSLNGGNGNTIYF.